The clone carrying this TCR beta chain was seen at least ten times. The antigen remains undetermined. The data derive from a study of blood T cells in healthy people across ages. Findings and caveats of the study: A greater number of naive CD4+ cells and higher diversity distinguished long-lived donors from aged donors.

The second PCR ran 7 to 11 cycles with a sample-barcoded 5' primer and J-beta primers. Each CDR3 protein is one row after TCRdb ran MiXCR on the 5' RACE reads. This table holds 550,000 to 800,000 distinct CDR3 sequences, roughly 32% found once. Sequencing was carried out using blood. This receptor was taken from an elderly woman in good health.

The CDR3 DNA sequence: TGTGCCAGCAGCGCTACAGGGGCAAGAACTGAAGCTTTCTTT. The encoded protein is CASSATGARTEAFF. V gene TRBV9 combines with J gene TRBJ1-1, with 7 bases matching TRBD1. The germline gives CDR1 SGDLS, CDR2 YYNGEE. The CDR3 contains 14 residues. J gave up 5 bases and V 3 bases, and 7 bases lay outside the gene matches.